The entry below describes one T cell receptor beta chain. The data were obtained in a study of blood T cell repertoires in COVID-19. Study details: Samples came from the United States, Italy and Spain, spanning acute and convalescent COVID-19. T cells, B-cell-depleted T cells, or PBMCs supplied cDNA or gDNA.

Using immunoSEQ multiplex PCR, the repertoire was profiled, and TCRdb retains in-frame clones only, with some absent. Of 150,000 to 200,000 clones in the sample, 80% were seen once. Trimming stripped 6 bases from V and 6 bases from J, with 17 bases between. This CDR3 is built from 13 residues. CDR1 is SQVTM, CDR2 ANQGSEA, per germline. This chain joins TRBV29-1 and TRBJ1-2, with D possibly matching TRBD1 (6 bases). The sequence came from a middle-aged man who had recovered from COVID-19. Sequencing used PBMCs or T cells enriched from blood (not recorded which). The CDR3 DNA reads TGCAGCGTCCACAATCCGAACAGGGATGGCTACACCTTC. Protein product: CSVHNPNRDGYTF. Full variable domain (rest looked up from reference TRBV29-1 and TRBJ1-2): SAVISQKPSRDICQRGTSLTIQCQVDSQVTMMFWYRQQPGQSLTLIATANQGSEATYESGFVIDKFPISRPNLTFSTLTVSNMSPEDSSIYLCSVHNPNRDGYTFGSGTRLTVV.